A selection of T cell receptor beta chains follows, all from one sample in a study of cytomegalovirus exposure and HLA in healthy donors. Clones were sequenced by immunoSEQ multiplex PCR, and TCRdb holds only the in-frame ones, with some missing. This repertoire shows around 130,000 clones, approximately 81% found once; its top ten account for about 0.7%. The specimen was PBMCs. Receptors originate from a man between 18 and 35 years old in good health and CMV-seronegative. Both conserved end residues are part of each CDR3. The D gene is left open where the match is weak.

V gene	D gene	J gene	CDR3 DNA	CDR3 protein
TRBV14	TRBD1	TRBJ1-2	TGTGCCAGCGGGGACAGGGGGAGAGGAGGCTACACCTTC	CASGDRGRGGYTF
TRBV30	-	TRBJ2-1	TGTGCCTGGAGTCGACAGGTTGTCCATGAGCAGTTCTTC	CAWSRQVVHEQFF
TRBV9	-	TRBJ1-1	TGTGCCAGCAGCCCCCTCACTGAAGCTTTCTTT	CASSPLTEAFF
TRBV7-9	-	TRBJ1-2	TGTGCCAGCAGCTTAGTGCCTGCGATCTATGGCTACACCTTC	CASSLVPAIYGYTF
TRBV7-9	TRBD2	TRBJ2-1	TGCGCCAGCAGCTTAGCGGGAGGGGGGCCCTCCAATGAGCAGTTCTTC	CASSLAGGGPSNEQFF
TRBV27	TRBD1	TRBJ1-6	TGTGCCACCAACGGACAGGGAAGTTCACCCCTCCACTTT	CATNGQGSSPLHF
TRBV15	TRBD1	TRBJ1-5	TGTGCCACCAGCACTGGGACAGTTAGTAGCAATCAGCCCCAGCATTTT	CATSTGTVSSNQPQHF
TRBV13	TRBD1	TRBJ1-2	TGTGCCAGCAGCTTTCGACAGGGAACAAGGGGCTACACCTTC	CASSFRQGTRGYTF
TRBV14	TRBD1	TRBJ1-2	TGTGCCAGCAGCCACCACGACAGGGGCCATTATGGCTACACCTTC	CASSHHDRGHYGYTF
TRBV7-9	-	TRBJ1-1	TGTGCCAGCAGCCATGGGAGAACAGGGAAAGACACTGAAGCTTTCTTT	CASSHGRTGKDTEAFF
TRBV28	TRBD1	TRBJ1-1	TGTGCCAGTTCGGGTAGGGGGCGTAGTACTGAAGCTTTCTTT	CASSGRGRSTEAFF
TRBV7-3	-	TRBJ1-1	TGTGCCAGCAGCCCAGCCCGGGAGAACACTGAAGCTTTCTTT	CASSPARENTEAFF
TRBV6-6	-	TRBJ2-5	TGTGCCAGCAGTACCCGAGGGGGGGAAGAGACCCAGTACTTC	CASSTRGGEETQYF